Listed below are T cell receptor beta chains from one sample, sequenced in a study of patients and donors after allogeneic stem cell transplantation. From the RT-PCR reads, TCRdb called clonotypes with MiXCR, one entry per CDR3 protein. Of a few thousand distinct CDR3 sequences listed, less than 40% are singletons. Sequenced input: blood, either unsorted or a sorted T cell fraction (not recorded which). Receptor source: a human donor who was either an allogeneic HSCT recipient or a stem cell or donor lymphocyte infusion donor (not recorded which). It is not recorded whose cells these are; they may come from a transplant donor. Each CDR3 is given with its conserved first and last residue. D genes are given only for firm matches. Not all rows give a size; the values are once, few, many and, for expanded clones, a class.

j_call clone_size d_call cdr3_length v_call cdr3_nt cdr3_aa
TRBJ2-1 NA TRBD2 15 TRBV7-6 TGTGCCAGCAGCTTAGGGGCTAGCGGGGACAATGAGCAGTTCTTC CASSLGASGDNEQFF
TRBJ1-2 few TRBD1 12 TRBV5-1 TGCGCCAGCAGCTTGATGGGACAGGGCTACACCTTC CASSLMGQGYTF
TRBJ2-3 NA NA 13 TRBV5-1 TGCGCCAGCAGCTTGTGGCCCACAGATACGCAGTATTTT CASSLWPTDTQYF
TRBJ2-3 NA NA 14 TRBV4-1 TGCGCCAGCAGCCAAGTCCTGAACACAGATACGCAGTATTTT CASSQVLNTDTQYF
TRBJ2-7 few TRBD2 21 TRBV4-1 TGCGCCAGCAGCCAAATAGGACTAGCGGGAGGATCTAGAGGGCGGATCTACGAGCAGTACTTC CASSQIGLAGGSRGRIYEQYF
TRBJ2-1 NA TRBD1 15 TRBV11-1 TGTGCCAGCAGCTTAGGGGACAGGGCCCACAATGAGCAGTTCTTC CASSLGDRAHNEQFF
TRBJ2-3 NA TRBD2 15 TRBV5-4 TGTGCCAGCAGCCCAGGACTAGCGGGGGGGCATACGCAGTATTTT CASSPGLAGGHTQYF
TRBJ2-5 few TRBD1 15 TRBV7-8 TGTGCCAGCAGCTTAGGATCCAGGACAGGGGAGACCCAGTACTTC CASSLGSRTGETQYF
TRBJ2-7 few TRBD2 13 TRBV6-2/TRBV6-3 TGTGCCAGCCACCGGACTAGCGAGTACGAGCAGTACTTC CASHRTSEYEQYF
TRBJ2-6 NA NA 17 TRBV13 TGTGCCAGCAGCTTGACTAGGGATCCGGCTGGGGCCAACGTCCTGACTTTC CASSLTRDPAGANVLTF
TRBJ1-1 NA TRBD1 13 TRBV24-1 TGTGCCACCAGTGCCGTTGGGACAGCTGAAGCTTTCTTT CATSAVGTAEAFF
TRBJ2-1 NA NA 13 TRBV3-1 TGTGCCAGCAGCCAAGATCGACAGGCCGAGCAGTTCTTC CASSQDRQAEQFF
TRBJ2-2 few NA 13 TRBV11-1 TGTGCCAGCAGCCGGGGTCGATCCGGGGAGCTGTTTTTT CASSRGRSGELFF
TRBJ2-2 medium-sized NA 15 TRBV5-1 TGCGCCAGCAGCCCTCAAACAGGGAACACCGGGGAGCTGTTTTTT CASSPQTGNTGELFF
TRBJ2-1 NA NA 14 TRBV24-1 TGTGCCACCGCGACGCAGGTTGATTACAATGAGCAGTTCTTC CATATQVDYNEQFF
TRBJ1-1 medium-sized TRBD1 15 TRBV7-2 TGTGCCAGCAGACTCGACAGGGGGGTTGGCACTGAAGCTTTCTTT CASRLDRGVGTEAFF
TRBJ2-5 NA NA 15 TRBV20-1 TGCAGTGCAACAGACCCCCGGGACGGACAAGAGACCCAGTACTTC CSATDPRDGQETQYF
TRBJ2-1 few TRBD1 14 TRBV7-7 TGTGCCAGCAGCTTAGGACAGGGGGCACATGAGCAGTTCTTC CASSLGQGAHEQFF
TRBJ1-5 few NA 14 TRBV7-8 TGTGCCAGCAGCTTAGAGTCAGGGCCTACGCCCCAGCATTTT CASSLESGPTPQHF
TRBJ2-7 once TRBD2 15 TRBV6-5 TGTGCCAGCAGGGGTCCGGGAGGCCCAGCCTACGAGCAGTACTTC CASRGPGGPAYEQYF
TRBJ2-7 NA NA 13 TRBV18 TGTGCCAGCTCACCATGGGGGACTGGCGAGCAGTACTTC CASSPWGTGEQYF
TRBJ2-7 NA NA 13 TRBV3-1 TGTGCCAGCAGCCCCCGCGAGGGTACTAGTCCGTACTTC CASSPREGTSPYF
TRBJ2-6 few TRBD1 14 TRBV12-3/TRBV12-4 TGTGCCAGCAGGCAGGGGGCTGGGGCCAACGTCCTGACTTTC CASRQGAGANVLTF